The source of this TCR beta chain is a study of blood T cell repertoires in COVID-19. Study-level background: Italy, Spain and the United States were the sources of the convalescent and acute COVID-19 samples. T cells, B-cell-depleted T cells, or PBMCs provided the cDNA or gDNA that served as material.

J gave up 5 bases and V 4 bases, and 6 bases lay outside the gene matches. The CDR3 runs 15 residues. Germline V gene lookup returns CDR1 SGDLS and CDR2 YYNGEE. In the original processing: The authors estimated nucleated cell counts from reference gene primer amplification. Measured with immunoSEQ multiplex PCR; TCRdb has only the in-frame clones, and not every one. V, J and clone size are taken as reported in that table, and D and trimming were inferred from the DNA itself. This sample has about 100,000 clones; approximately 81% occur once, and the top ten carry 13%. The sample was peripheral blood. The chain is built from TRBV9 and TRBJ2-2; 9 bases line up with TRBD2. The receptor was derived from a human donor in a cohort sampled during active COVID-19. CDR3 amino acids: CASSHSGSGTGELFF. The CDR3 coding sequence is TGTGCCAGCAGCCATAGCGGGAGTGGGACCGGGGAGCTGTTTTTT. The full variable domain, its missing parts supplied by reference TRBV9 and TRBJ2-2, is DSGVTQTPKHLITATGQRVTLRCSPRSGDLSVYWYQQSLDQGLQFLIQYYNGEERAKGNILERFSAQQFPDLHSELNLSSLELGDSALYFCASSHSGSGTGELFFGEGSRLTVL.